Presented here are 10 T cell receptor beta chains from one specimen sequenced in a study of Ad26.COV2.S vaccination and SARS-CoV-2 variants. Treatment: 15 to 20 received Ad26.COV2.S at low or high dose, single or two shots; about five received placebo; per-sample allocation not given. Samples were taken on day 63 after the first vaccine or placebo injection. Some clones are missing from TCRdb's copy, which holds only in-frame ones; the method was immunoSEQ multiplex PCR. The table shows fewer than 400,000 clones, with roughly nine tenths occurring only once. Sequencing used peripheral blood, obtained in a trial of Ad26.COV2.S vaccine versus placebo. The receptors shown here come from a person between 18 and 65 years old who received the Ad26.COV2.S COVID-19 vaccine or a placebo.

The chain uses TRBV3-1 (or the pseudogene TRBV3-2) and TRBJ1-2; D uncertain. The CDR3 has 13 residues. Germline-derived CDR1 and CDR2 are LGHDT and YNNKEL (reference sequence). V dropped 6 bases and J dropped 7 bases, with 15 bases sitting between them. The CDR3 DNA reads as TGTGCCAGCAGTTCCGCCCCCATGACTGGCTACACCTTC. Encoded protein: CASSSAPMTGYTF.

The V call is TRBV5-1, the J call TRBJ2-3, with 8 bases that match TRBD2. The germline V gene has CDR1 SGHRS and CDR2 YFSETQ. The CDR3 totals 15 residues. V trimming: 3 bases; J trimming: 6 bases; junction bases outside the gene matches: 9. For the CDR3, the DNA is TGCGCCAGCAGCTCCGAACCGGGACTAGACGATACGCAGTATTTT. It encodes CASSSEPGLDDTQYF.

The chain carries TRBV7-2 and TRBJ2-6; a possible D gene is TRBD2 (5 bases). V lost 2 bases, J lost 0 bases, and 14 bases lay in between. The CDR3 extends over 18 amino acids. Germline values: CDR1 SGHTA, CDR2 FQGNSA. DNA of the CDR3: TGTGCCAGCAGCTTACGTCCTAGCTTCCTCTCTGGGGCCAACGTCCTGACTTTC. This gives the protein CASSLRPSFLSGANVLTF.

The chain joins TRBV7-6 to TRBJ2-1; no clear D gene. CDR1 is SGHVS, CDR2 FNYEAQ, per germline. This CDR3 spans 13 amino acids. V lost 2 bases to trimming and J lost 6 bases, with 8 bases between them. The CDR3 reads CASSLNRANEQFF. CDR3 nucleotides: TGTGCCAGCAGCTTAAACCGAGCCAATGAGCAGTTCTTC.

The chain employs TRBV30 and TRBJ1-6; no clear D gene. The germline V gene encodes CDR1 GTSNPN and CDR2 SVGIG (reference sequence). The V and J ends lost 2 bases and 9 bases respectively, with 5 bases between them. The CDR3 runs 11 residues. The CDR3 DNA sequence: TGTGCCTGGAGTTCAGGTTCACCCCTCCACTTT. Translated, it gives CAWSSGSPLHF.

This sequence joins TRBV7-2 and TRBJ2-1, with 7 positions matching TRBD1. The CDR3 sequence is 16 residues long. The germline gives CDR1 SGHTA, CDR2 FQGNSA. Trimming removed 5 bases from V and 4 bases from J; junction bases left unmatched: 11. DNA for the CDR3: TGTGCCAGCAGCCCCGACAGGGTTTTTCCTTACAATGAGCAGTTCTTC. It translates to CASSPDRVFPYNEQFF.

There are many counts of this clone. J is TRBJ1-3 and V is TRBV3-1 (or the pseudogene TRBV3-2); no firm D call. This CDR3 contains 14 residues. The germline gives CDR1 LGHDT, CDR2 YNNKEL (reference sequence). The germline V and J ends were trimmed by 2 bases and 0 bases, with 5 bases remaining between them. CDR3 protein: CASSQYSSGNTIYF. The CDR3 DNA reads TGTGCCAGCAGCCAATACAGCTCTGGAAACACCATATATTTT.

V and J are TRBV5-6 and TRBJ2-4; 7 bases are a match to TRBD2. Germline V CDR1 and CDR2: SGHDT, YYEEEE. The CDR3 loop spans 17 amino acids. With 0 bases clipped from V and 0 bases from J, the junction kept 6 bases outside the gene matches. The CDR3 loop is CASSLVGLAVAKNIQYF. Here the CDR3 DNA reads TGTGCCAGCAGCTTGGTCGGTCTAGCGGTAGCCAAAAACATTCAGTACTTC.

The V gene is TRBV19, the J gene TRBJ1-1, with no clear D. The CDR3 is 13 residues long. Germline CDR1 is LNHDA and CDR2 is SQIVND (reference sequence). The ends were cut back, 3 bases at V and 0 bases at J, with 5 bases in the middle. CDR3 sequence reads: CASSMTMNTEAFF. In DNA form, the CDR3 reads TGTGCCAGTAGTATGACCATGAACACTGAAGCTTTCTTT.

This chain links TRBV6-6 with TRBJ1-2; tentative D call: TRBD1 (5 bases). The V gene's germline CDR1 is MNHNY and CDR2 SVGAGI (reference sequence). This CDR3 has 15 amino acids. V gave up 2 bases and J gave up 2 bases, with 12 bases separating them. The CDR3 spells CASSYVGTTNYGYTF. CDR3 sequence (DNA): TGTGCCAGCAGTTACGTCGGGACTACGAACTATGGCTACACCTTC.